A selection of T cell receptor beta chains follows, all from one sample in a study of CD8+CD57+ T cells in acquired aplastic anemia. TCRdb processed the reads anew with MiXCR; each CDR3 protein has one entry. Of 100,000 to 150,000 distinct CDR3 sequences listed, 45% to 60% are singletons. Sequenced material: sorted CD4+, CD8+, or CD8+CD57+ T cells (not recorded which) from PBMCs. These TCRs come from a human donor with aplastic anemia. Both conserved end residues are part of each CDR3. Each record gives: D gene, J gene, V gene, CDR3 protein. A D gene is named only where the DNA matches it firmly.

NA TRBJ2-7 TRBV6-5 CASSYGRAYEQYF
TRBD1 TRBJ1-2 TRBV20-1 CSASNQGQGIIGYTF
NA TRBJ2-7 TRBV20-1 CSAPGTGLYEQYF
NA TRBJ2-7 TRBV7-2 CASGGPPYEQYF
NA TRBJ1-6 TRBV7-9 CASSLGSSYNSPLHF
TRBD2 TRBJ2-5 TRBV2 CASSSGTSGVETQYF
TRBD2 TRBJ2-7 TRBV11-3 CASSGLANEQYF
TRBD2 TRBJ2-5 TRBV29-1 CSVKRGETQYF
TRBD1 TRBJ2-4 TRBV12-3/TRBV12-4 CASSTWGTGGNRAKNIQYF
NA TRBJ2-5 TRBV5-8 CASSLEPPEAQYF
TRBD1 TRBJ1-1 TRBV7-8 CANARQGDTEAFF
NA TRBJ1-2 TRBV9 CASSSGAGGYTF
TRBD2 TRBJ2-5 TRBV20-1 CSARGLREWFF
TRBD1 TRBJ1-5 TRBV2 CASSGTGGHQPQHF
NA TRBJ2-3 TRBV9 CASSVYLALSTDTQYF
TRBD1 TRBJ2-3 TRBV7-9 CASSGTVTDTQYF